This T cell receptor (beta chain) was observed in a study of cytomegalovirus exposure and HLA in healthy donors (dated by TCRdb to the late 2010s). A note on the overall study: An earlier analysis of 550 to 700 of the donors reported roughly 300 Gb of sequence data and 117 million unique TCR beta sequences from 150 million to 200 million T cells. About 310 gigabases of sequencing data and approximately 85 million unique TCR sequences were included in an early release covering about 600 HLA-typed donors. The genetic ancestry cluster associated with self-reported Caucasian donors included about four fifths of the roughly 380 genotyped donors. The aim of the study was to test whether cataloging public T cell receptors could identify signatures of past pathogen exposure. Using immunosequencing, the study profiled T cell repertoires from 550 to 750 subjects and related those repertoires to cytomegalovirus serostatus. Along with the roughly 670-subject first cohort, a separate validation cohort of some 130 different subjects was used. The study combined high-throughput TCR immunosequencing, statistical association of individual TCRs with disease status, and machine learning to predict cytomegalovirus infection status. A later analysis re-analyzed previously published TCR beta repertoires from roughly 630 donors and added high-resolution HLA genotyping to study TCR occurrence patterns. The later analysis used no new phenotypic data to find candidate immune exposures, relying instead on TCR beta sequences and their occurrence across donors. In an earlier analysis of 587 of the donors, high-throughput TCR beta sequencing was used to judge whether each TCR beta V gene segment behaved as functional or pseudogenic. Donor age, sex, ethnicity and CMV serostatus were compiled alongside the repertoire data. A later genetic analysis took genome-wide SNP genotypes for 398 of the 666 donors and used that subset as a discovery cohort. Every discovery cohort repertoire had been produced on one sequencing platform. HLA typing covered class I and class II loci at four-digit resolution. The number of donors typed differed by locus, with about 629-640 for A, B, C, DRB1 and DQB1, approximately 500 for DQA1, 600 to 610 for DPA1, and 450 to 480 for DPB1. Because of strong linkage in the cohort, four or five DR-DQ haplotypes were treated as single units for association and clustering. On average, 235,054 unique TCR beta nucleotide sequences were sequenced per donor among 350 to 400 genotyped donors of the cohort, with roughly 18% of those sequences being non-productive. Overall study results and their limits: A group of highly shared sequence variants was considered likely to be a technical artifact of the sequencing pipeline. A later analysis found that most CMV-associated TCR beta chains appeared HLA-restricted, with HLA associations seemingly driven largely by CMV exposure. Sequencing depth was assumed to be roughly uniform across donors in the presence/absence analyses, though that assumption may not hold. CMV serostatus was the only immune exposure information available for the cohort. While some public TCRs were present in many individuals, most TCR sequences turned up only very rarely across donors. In this cohort, only TCR beta chains were sequenced, and detectable features were limited by the absence of alpha or paired-chain data. The 87-base-pair reads could not distinguish some IMGT-functional V segments, including TRBV6-2 and TRBV6-3, so those segments were excluded. Assigning TCR associations to individual alleles was difficult when HLA alleles, especially DR and DQ, strongly co-occurred. Around 16 rarely observed V segments, including chromosome 9 orphons, were excluded from the earlier analysis of 550 to 700 of the donors because counts were too low. A later analysis found that TCR association rates varied across HLA loci, with DRB1 alleles showing the most associated TCRs and HLA-C alleles the fewest. Linkage disequilibrium might explain the correlated functional status among segregating V segments, but an unknown experimental factor could not be excluded. In a later analysis, HLA-associated TCR beta chains showed more clonal expansion and lower generation probabilities than non-associated chains that were equally common. Cytomegalovirus status was reported to be diagnosed by the classifier with high specificity and sensitivity in both the original and validation cohorts. At a false discovery rate of 0.05, a later analysis linked 16,951 TCR beta sequences to specific HLA alleles. Broadly in line with IMGT annotations, most TCR beta V segments showed up in productive rearrangements about 90% or about 30% of the time in an earlier analysis of some 590 of the donors. A total of roughly 160 TCR beta chains were listed by the study as associated with cytomegalovirus. A further reported finding was that TCR beta sequences accurately predicted the HLA-A and HLA-B alleles for most subjects in the first cohort. Several of the top co-occurrence clusters appeared to be linked to parvovirus B19, influenza, CMV and Epstein-Barr virus, according to a later analysis. In vitro tests confirmed that a few of the cytomegalovirus-associated TCR beta chains recognize cytomegalovirus antigens. A later genetic analysis reported fewer N-insertions in productive TCRs among donors in an Asian-associated ancestry cluster than the 666-donor mean. In a later genetic analysis, a missense DCLRE1C variant was associated with V-gene and J-gene trimming of TCR beta chains, and the association was replicated in an independent cohort. The authors suggested that the approach could potentially be generalized to other disease states and immunological phenotypes. Because some donors lacked HLA typing at each locus, the association tests relied only on the typed subset.

The cohort comprised 710 or so healthy bone marrow donors. All cohort members were sampled while nominally healthy, although unrecorded immune exposures were likely present. The donor was CMV seronegative and was included in the group of a few hundred seronegative cohort members. Each donor provided a peripheral blood sample, and peripheral blood mononuclear cells were used for TCR beta sequencing. Genomic DNA extraction from the blood cell samples was performed with the Qiagen DNeasy Blood Extraction Kit. The library was made by the immunoSEQ multiplex PCR assay. For the multiplex PCR, a mixture combining 60 forward primers for TCR Vbeta segments and 13 reverse primers for TCR Jbeta segments was used. The CDR3 region of rearranged TCR beta genes was amplified from genomic DNA by a multiplex PCR assay. The Illumina HiSeq System was used to sequence the amplified TCR beta libraries as 87-base-pair reads. As for how the authors treated the data: A later analysis counted approximately 76 million unique TCR beta chains across the 640 or so repertoires, and around 9.9 million of these chains were shared by at least two donors. Raw reads were error-corrected and collapsed into unique sequences with a nearest-neighbor algorithm that merged closely related sequences to remove PCR and sequencing errors. CDR3 sequences were aligned to IMGT reference sequences to assign V, D and J gene segments. Each retained sequence needed at least a six-nucleotide match to both a V gene segment and a J gene segment. Rearrangements were called productive when the CDR3 lacked stop codons and stayed in frame with V and J; all others were non-productive. CDR3 was defined by IMGT convention, running from the second conserved V-encoded cysteine to the conserved J-encoded phenylalanine. The earlier analysis of 587 of the donors excluded sequences that lacked an unambiguous match to a single V gene segment. An earlier analysis of 450 to 650 of the donors called V segments functional above 56.7% productive rearrangements and segregating when the between-donor standard deviation exceeded 5%. A statistical classification framework was developed to diagnose cytomegalovirus status using the catalog of TCR beta chain sequences. V and J gene assignment, in a later analysis, came from comparing TCR nucleotide sequences with IMGT/GENE-DB human TR gene sequences. The TCRdist pipeline was used in a later analysis to assign CDR3 sequences and most-parsimonious VDJ recombination scenarios. A later analysis defined each TCR beta chain by its CDR3 amino acid sequence plus V-gene family, and excluded reads lacking a unique V-gene family. In a later analysis, fewer than 650 highly shared, low-generation-probability nucleotide sequences were removed to address suspected cross-contamination and a sequencing artifact. In a later analysis, a clonal expansion index for each public chain was calculated from normalized within-repertoire ranks of inferred template counts. A later analysis computed generation probabilities with a VDJ recombination model fitted to out-of-frame rearrangements, and checked the results against IGoR. In a later analysis, hypergeometric tests were used to score TCR-TCR, TCR-HLA and TCR-CMV co-occurrence, with a repertoire-size bias correction applied to TCR pairs. In a later analysis, false discovery rates were estimated by permuting HLA or CMV assignments 20 times. In a later analysis, co-occurring TCRs were grouped using DBSCAN, and TCRdist sequence similarity was added for clustering within HLA-allele-positive subsets. Repertoires with fewer than 30,000 or more than 120,000 public chains were left out of co-occurrence clustering, as were four to six repertoires with anomalous nucleotide sharing. This immuneACCESS table, as held by TCRdb, lists in-frame sequences with V and J called but not all clones. Of the missing ones, under half trace to an unresolved V gene in checked studies; the others have no known cause. For V, J and clone size, that table is used; D and trimming come from the DNA. This sample is represented by about 83,000 clones; under 80% of them were singletons. 4% to 5% of the sample is in the top ten clones.

Its CDR3 holds 16 amino acids, cysteine through phenylalanine. Solely the CDR3 DNA is kept, with 48 bases framed from the first base. As encoded in the germline V gene, CDR1 is SGDLS while CDR2 is YYNGEE. V ends up 5 bases short and J 6 bases short, with an unmatched junction base count of 14. Worth noting for this clone: No antigen is known for it. No base quality information exists; no much larger clone differs at one position.

This receptor was taken from a man in his 60s in good health and CMV-seronegative. Sequencing was performed on PBMCs. The chain employs TRBV9 and TRBJ2-7; 10 bases in between match TRBD2. DNA sequence: TGTGCCAGCAGTTTCAGCGGGGGGGCCACCGAGGGCGAGCAGTACTTC. The resulting protein is CASSFSGGATEGEQYF.